The 8 T cell receptor beta chains presented below share a single source sample, sequenced in a study of neurological immune-mediated disorders. TCRdb used MiXCR to reprocess the 5' RACE reads, holding one entry per CDR3 protein. This sample has under 80,000 distinct CDR3 sequences, with about 9.5% found just once. Sequenced input: PBMCs. Source of these receptors: a man in his fifties or sixties in good health.

This clonotype has ten or more counts. The chain couples TRBV11-2 to TRBJ1-6; the D gene is possibly TRBD1 (5 bases). Germline lookup yields CDR1 SGHAT and CDR2 FQNNGV. Trimming shortened V by 7 bases and J by 2 bases, and 9 bases separated the two germline ends. The length of the CDR3 is 14 residues. The DNA of the CDR3 is TGTGCCAGCATGGCGGGGCCCTATAATTCACCCCTCCACTTT. Translated: CASMAGPYNSPLHF.

This clonotype was counted a single time. The chain links TRBV11-2 to TRBJ2-4; possible D gene TRBD1, 6 bases. This CDR3 has 16 residues. Germline V gene data show CDR1 as SGHAT and CDR2 as FQNNGV. Trimming removed 9 bases from V and 0 bases from J, with 18 bases in between. The CDR3 reads CASSPRDIVAKNIQYF. CDR3 coding DNA: TGTGCCAGTAGCCCAAGGGACATTGTAGCCAAAAACATTCAGTACTTC. The full variable domain, its missing parts supplied by reference TRBV11-2 and TRBJ2-4, is EAGVAQSPRYKIIEKRQSVAFWCNPISGHATLYWYQQILGQGPKLLIQFQNNGVVDDSQLPKDRFSAERLKGVDSTLKIQPAKLEDSAVYLCASSPRDIVAKNIQYFGAGTRLSVL.

Worth noting for this clonotype: One end of the junction is discordant with germline, which a read error may explain. The chain uses TRBV5-1 and TRBJ2-3; D call uncertain. CDR1 SGHRS and CDR2 YFSETQ come from the germline V gene. CDR3 length: 14 residues. The CDR3 nucleotides read TGCCCCAGCAGCTTGGGCACCGGGCCAGATACGCAGTATTTT. Protein: CPSSLGTGPDTQYF.

A word on this clonotype: One end of the junction fails to match germline, which may point to a read error. The genes are TRBV5-5 and TRBJ2-3; possibly TRBD2 for D (5 bases). This CDR3 has 16 amino acids. Germline CDR1 reads SGHKS; CDR2 reads YYEKEE (reference sequence). CDR3 DNA: TGTGCCAGCATCTTGGGAAACGGGGTGCGCGAAGATACGCAGTATTTT. Amino acid sequence: CASILGNGVREDTQYF. Full variable domain (remainder filled in from reference TRBV5-5 and TRBJ2-3): DAGVTQSPTHLIKTRGQQVTLRCSPISGHKSVSWYQQVLGQGPQFIFQYYEKEERGRGNFPDRFSARQFPNYSSELNVNALLLGDSALYLCASILGNGVREDTQYFGPGTRLTVL.

This clonotype was recorded at least ten times. The rearrangement links TRBV14 to TRBJ2-5; the D is unclear. Germline CDR1 reads SGHDN; CDR2 reads FVKESK. The CDR3 covers 14 residues. Trimming removed 4 bases from V and 5 bases from J, with 14 bases in between. The CDR3 is CASSPSAGGETQYF. The CDR3 nucleotides read TGTGCCAGCAGCCCCTCAGCAGGTGGGGAGACCCAGTACTTC.

This clonotype was counted at least ten times. The CDR3 is CSAHGIFSYNEQFF. The DNA for the CDR3 is TGCAGTGCCCACGGGATTTTCTCCTACAATGAGCAGTTCTTC. The V call is TRBV20-1, the J call TRBJ2-1; maybe TRBD2 (5 bases). Trimming removed 6 bases at V and 0 bases at J, with 12 bases between. This CDR3 is 14 amino acids long. Per the germline V gene, CDR1 is DFQATT and CDR2 is SNEGSKA (reference sequence).

This clonotype was seen repeatedly, ten times or more. The genes are TRBV5-1 and TRBJ2-5, with D perhaps being TRBD1 or TRBD2 (6 bases each). The ends were cut back, 2 bases at V and 0 bases at J, with 8 bases in the middle. This CDR3 has 14 residues. Germline loops: CDR1 SGHRS, CDR2 YFSETQ. The CDR3 protein is CASSLGGYQETQYF. CDR3 in DNA: TGCGCCAGCAGCTTAGGGGGGTACCAAGAGACCCAGTACTTC. The full variable domain, its missing parts supplied by reference TRBV5-1 and TRBJ2-5, is KAGVTQTPRYLIKTRGQQVTLSCSPISGHRSVSWYQQTPGQGLQFLFEYFSETQRNKGNFPGRFSGRQFSNSRSEMNVSTLELGDSALYLCASSLGGYQETQYFGPGTRLLVL.

This clonotype showed up many times. V and J are TRBV28 and TRBJ2-3; 7 positions agree with TRBD2. The CDR3 is 17 residues long. V lost 4 bases, J lost 0 bases, and 10 bases stayed unmatched. The germline CDR1 and CDR2 sequences are MDHEN and SYDVKM. The CDR3 loop reads CASSSFASGGSTDTQYF. The CDR3 DNA reads TGTGCCAGCAGTTCCTTCGCTAGCGGAGGGAGCACAGATACGCAGTATTTT.